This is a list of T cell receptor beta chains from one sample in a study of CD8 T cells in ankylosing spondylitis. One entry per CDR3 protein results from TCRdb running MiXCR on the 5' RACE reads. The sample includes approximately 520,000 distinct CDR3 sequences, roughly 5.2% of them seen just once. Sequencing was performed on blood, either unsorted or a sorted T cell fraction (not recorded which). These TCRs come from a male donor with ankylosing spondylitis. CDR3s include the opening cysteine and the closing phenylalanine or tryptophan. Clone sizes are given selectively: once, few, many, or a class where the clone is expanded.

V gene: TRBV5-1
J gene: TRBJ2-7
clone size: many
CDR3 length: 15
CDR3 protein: CASSYTGTGAPEGYF

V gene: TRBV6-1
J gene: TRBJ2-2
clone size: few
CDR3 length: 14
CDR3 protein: CASRGTSNTGELFF

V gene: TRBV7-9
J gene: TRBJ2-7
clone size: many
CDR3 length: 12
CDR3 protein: CASSYGSYEQYF

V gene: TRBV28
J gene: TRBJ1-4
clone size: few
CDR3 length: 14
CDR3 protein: CASSTDATNEKLFF

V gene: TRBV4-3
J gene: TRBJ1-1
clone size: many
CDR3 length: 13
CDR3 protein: CASSQDWGTEAFF

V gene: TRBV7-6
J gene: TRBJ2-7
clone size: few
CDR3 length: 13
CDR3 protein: CASSPSRDNEQYF

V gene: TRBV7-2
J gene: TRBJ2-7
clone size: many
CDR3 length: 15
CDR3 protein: CASSSNRKGYDEQYF

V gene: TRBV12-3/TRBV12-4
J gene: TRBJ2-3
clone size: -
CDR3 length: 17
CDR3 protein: CASSFGLERGFTDTQYF

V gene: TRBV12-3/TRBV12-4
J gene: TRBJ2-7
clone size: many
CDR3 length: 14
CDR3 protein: CASSFWDRVYEQYF

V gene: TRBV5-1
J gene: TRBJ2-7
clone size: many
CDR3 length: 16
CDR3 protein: CASSLIVTSGTYEQYF

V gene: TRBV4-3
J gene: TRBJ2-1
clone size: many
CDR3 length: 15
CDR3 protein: CASSQDRGVQARKFF

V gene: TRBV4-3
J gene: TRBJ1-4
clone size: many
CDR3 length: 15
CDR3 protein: CASSQAGEFSEKLFF

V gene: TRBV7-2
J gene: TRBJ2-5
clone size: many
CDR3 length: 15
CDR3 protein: CASTRIGGLGETQYF

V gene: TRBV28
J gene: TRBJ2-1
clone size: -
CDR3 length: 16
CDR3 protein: CASSGLRVKGYNEQFF

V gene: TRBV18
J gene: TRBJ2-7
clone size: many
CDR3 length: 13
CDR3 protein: CASSKVDPYEQYF

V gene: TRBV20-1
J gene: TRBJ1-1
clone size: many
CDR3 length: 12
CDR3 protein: CSAPTLWSEAFF

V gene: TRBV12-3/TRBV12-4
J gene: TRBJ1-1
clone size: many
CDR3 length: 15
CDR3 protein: CASSLATGGYTEAFF

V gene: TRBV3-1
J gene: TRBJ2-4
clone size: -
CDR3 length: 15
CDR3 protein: CASSQVRGGKNIQYF

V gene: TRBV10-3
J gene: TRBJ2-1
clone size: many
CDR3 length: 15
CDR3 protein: CAISEASSPYNEQFF

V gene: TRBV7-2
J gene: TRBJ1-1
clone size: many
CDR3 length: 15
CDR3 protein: CASSLMGRTNTEAFF

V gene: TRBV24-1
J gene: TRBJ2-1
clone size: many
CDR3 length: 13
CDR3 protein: CATSDRAKGEQFF

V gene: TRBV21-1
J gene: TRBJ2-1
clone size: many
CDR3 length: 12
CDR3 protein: CARGQGIDEQFF

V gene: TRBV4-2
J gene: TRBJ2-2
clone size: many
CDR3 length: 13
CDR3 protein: CASGLGGTGELFF

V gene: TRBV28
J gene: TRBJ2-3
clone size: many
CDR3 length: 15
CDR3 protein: CASSLWDRSTDTQYF

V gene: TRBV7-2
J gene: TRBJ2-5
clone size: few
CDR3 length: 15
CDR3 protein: CASSSRVAGRETQYF

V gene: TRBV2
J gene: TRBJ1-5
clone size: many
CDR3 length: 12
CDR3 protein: CASSLNPWPQHF

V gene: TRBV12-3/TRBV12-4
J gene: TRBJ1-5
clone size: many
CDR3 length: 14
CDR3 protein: CASSFQGAGWSQHF

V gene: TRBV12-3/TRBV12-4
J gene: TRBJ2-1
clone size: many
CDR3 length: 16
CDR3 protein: CASSLGRRQGTNEQFF

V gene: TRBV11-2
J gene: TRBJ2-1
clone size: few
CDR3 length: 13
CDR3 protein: CASSLFRVNEQFF

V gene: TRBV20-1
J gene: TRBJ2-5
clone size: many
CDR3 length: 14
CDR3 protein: CSARTSGDQETQYF

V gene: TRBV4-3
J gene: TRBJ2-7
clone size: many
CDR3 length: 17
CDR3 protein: CASSQAHSTQSLYEQYF

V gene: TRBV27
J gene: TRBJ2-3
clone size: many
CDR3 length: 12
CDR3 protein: CASSFSADTQYF

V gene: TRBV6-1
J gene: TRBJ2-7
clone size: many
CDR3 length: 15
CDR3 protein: CASSLTSGRRYEQYF

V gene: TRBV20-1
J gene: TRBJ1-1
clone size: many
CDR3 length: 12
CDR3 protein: CSAHNRGLIAFF

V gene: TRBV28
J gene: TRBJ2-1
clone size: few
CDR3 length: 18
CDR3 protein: CASVGTGISRTPYNEQFF

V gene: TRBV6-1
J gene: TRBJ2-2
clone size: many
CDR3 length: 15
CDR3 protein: CASRDRGLNTGELFF